This TCR delta chain was observed in a study of gamma-delta T cells after stem cell transplantation. The table lists this clone with a few counts. V gave up 0 bases and J gave up 0 bases, with 19 bases separating them. This CDR3 is built from 18 residues. Germline CDR1 and CDR2: GEAIGNYY and EKD. With CATT, TCRdb re-called clones from the RT-PCR reads. The table records thousands of delta-chain clones, 15% to 20% of them present only once. The rearrangement uses TRDV2 and TRDJ1; perhaps TRDD3 as D (6 bases). The TCR sequence derives from a human donor. It is not recorded whose cells these are; they may come from a transplant donor. This table probably holds off-target reads from a library built for another chain. The sequenced sample consisted of gamma-delta T cells. This CDR3 reads CACDTIIRAGVHTDKLIF. The CDR3 region has the DNA TGTGCCTGTGACACCATCATACGAGCTGGGGTTCACACCGATAAACTCATCTTT.